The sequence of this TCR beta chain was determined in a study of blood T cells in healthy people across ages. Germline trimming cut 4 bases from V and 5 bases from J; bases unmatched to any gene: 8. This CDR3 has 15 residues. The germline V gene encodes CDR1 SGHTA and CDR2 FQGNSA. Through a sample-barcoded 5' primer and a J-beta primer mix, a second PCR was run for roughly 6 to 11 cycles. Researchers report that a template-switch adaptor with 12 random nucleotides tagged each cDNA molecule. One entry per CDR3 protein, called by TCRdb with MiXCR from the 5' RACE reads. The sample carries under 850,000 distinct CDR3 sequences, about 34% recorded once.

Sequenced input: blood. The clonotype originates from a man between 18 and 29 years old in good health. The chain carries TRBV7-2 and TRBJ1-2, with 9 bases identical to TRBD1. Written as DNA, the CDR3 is TGTGCCAGCAGCTCCCAAACAGGGGGCGGATATGGCTACACCTTC. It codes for CASSSQTGGGYGYTF.